These 28 T cell receptor beta chains originate from one sample sequenced in a study of blood T cell repertoires in COVID-19. Libraries were prepared by immunoSEQ multiplex PCR; TCRdb keeps only in-frame clonotypes and omits some of them. Seen here are under 300,000 clones, roughly 80% observed once, and the top ten hold over 1.1%. The sequencing input was peripheral blood. Receptors originate from a human donor with COVID-19, enrolled during active disease. The donor label of this sample is uncertain.

This clone appeared a single time. This chain connects TRBV6-4 to TRBJ2-7; perhaps TRBD2 as D (5 bases). Germline V gene sequence: CDR1 MRHNA, CDR2 SNTAGT. V gave up 7 bases and J gave up 3 bases, with 16 bases separating them. CDR3 length: 14 amino acids. The CDR3 DNA sequence: TGTGCCAGCATACCGCCGATAGCGCACTACGAGCAGTACTTC. It yields the protein CASIPPIAHYEQYF.

This chain links TRBV5-4 with TRBJ1-2, with 7 bases fitting TRBD1. The CDR3 runs to 13 residues. CDR1 and CDR2 from the germline V gene are SGHNT and YYREEE (reference sequence). V shed 3 bases, J shed 9 bases, and the junction held 8 bases outside the gene matches. CDR3 in amino acids: CASSSYGQVSYTF. The CDR3 bases are TGTGCCAGCAGCTCGTACGGACAGGTCAGCTACACCTTC. The full variable domain, rest sourced from reference TRBV5-4 and TRBJ1-2, is ETGVTQSPTHLIKTRGQQVTLRCSSQSGHNTVSWYQQALGQGPQFIFQYYREEENGRGNFPPRFSGLQFPNYSSELNVNALELDDSALYLCASSSYGQVSYTFGSGTRLTVV.

The chain recombines TRBV7-2 with TRBJ1-6; 8 bases align to TRBD1. In germline, CDR1 is SGHTA, CDR2 FQGNSA. The CDR3 consists of 13 residues. Germline trimming cut 6 bases from V and 10 bases from J; bases unmatched to any gene: 5. The CDR3 here is CASSASGGSPLHF. The DNA for the CDR3 is TGTGCCAGCAGTGCCTCAGGGGGCTCACCCCTCCACTTT.

The CDR3 reads CASSATGTYSNQPQHF. CDR3 DNA sequence: TGTGCCAGCAGTGCGACAGGGACCTATAGCAATCAGCCCCAGCATTTT. The chain has TRBV6-1 and TRBJ1-5, with 7 bases fitting TRBD1. Trimming took 4 bases from V and 0 from J; bases not matched to a gene: 6. The CDR3 loop spans 16 amino acids. Germline assignment: CDR1 MNHNS and CDR2 SASEGT.

The chain is built from TRBV21-1 and TRBJ2-1; whether TRBD2, the table's D call, matches the DNA was not checked. TRBV21-1 is deemed a pseudogene. The CDR3 runs to 16 residues. CDR3 amino acids: CASSKEPGLADNEQFF. The CDR3 DNA sequence: TGTGCCAGCAGCAAGGAACCGGGACTAGCGGACAATGAGCAGTTCTTC.

This clone was counted a single time. The chain employs TRBV19 and TRBJ1-6; D not certain. V was pared by 3 bases and J by 0 bases, with 9 bases between. This CDR3 has 16 residues. CDR1 is LNHDA, CDR2 SQIVND, per germline (reference sequence). The CDR3 reads CASSIAASSYNSPLHF. CDR3 nucleotides: TGTGCCAGTAGTATCGCAGCGAGCTCCTATAATTCACCCCTCCACTTT.

This sequence joins TRBV28 and TRBJ1-1, with TRBD1 as a possible D gene (6 bases). With 5 bases removed from V and 1 base from J, the gap between germline ends came to 11 bases. From germline, CDR1 is MDHEN and CDR2 SYDVKM. The CDR3 is 14 amino acids. The CDR3 spells CASSPWTENTEAFF. DNA for the CDR3: TGTGCCAGCAGTCCCTGGACAGAGAACACTGAAGCTTTCTTT.

The chain combines TRBV7-2 with TRBJ1-2; possible D gene TRBD1, 5 bases. The germline V and J ends were trimmed by 2 bases and 4 bases, with 8 bases remaining between them. The CDR3 is made up of 13 amino acids. Per germline, CDR1 SGHTA and CDR2 FQGNSA. The CDR3 loop is CASSLSRAYGYTF. CDR3 sequence (DNA): TGTGCCAGCAGCTTAAGCAGGGCCTATGGCTACACCTTC.

V usage is TRBV14 and J usage is TRBJ1-3, with unresolved D. CDR3 size: 15 residues. Germline-derived CDR1 and CDR2 are SGHDN and FVKESK. The germline V and J ends were trimmed by 1 base and 4 bases, with 11 bases remaining between them. The CDR3 DNA sequence: TGTGCCAGCAGCCAAGTGCGGGTACCCGGAAACACCATATATTTT. Its protein product is CASSQVRVPGNTIYF.

This clone occurred once. V usage is TRBV5-1 and J usage is TRBJ2-7, with 7 nucleotides matching TRBD1. This CDR3 has 14 residues. In germline, CDR1 is SGHRS, CDR2 YFSETQ. J was trimmed by 4 bases and V by 4 bases; bases with no gene match: 8. CDR3 region: CASSPTTGRYEQYF. DNA of the CDR3: TGCGCCAGCAGCCCCACGACAGGGAGATACGAGCAGTACTTC.

The chain uses TRBV6-5 and TRBJ2-3; D remains unclear. Trimming took off 7 bases at V and 0 bases at J, with 11 bases between the two ends. This CDR3 has 14 amino acids. Germline V gives CDR1 MNHEY, CDR2 SVGAGI. The CDR3 is CASTPLRSTDTQYF. CDR3 nucleotide sequence: TGTGCCAGCACTCCCCTTAGAAGCACAGATACGCAGTATTTT.

The V and J genes are TRBV9 and TRBJ1-1; maybe TRBD1 (5 bases). V was pared by 0 bases and J by 5 bases, with 17 bases between. Germline assignment: CDR1 SGDLS and CDR2 YYNGEE. The CDR3 length is 16 residues. In DNA form, the CDR3 reads TGTGCCAGCAGCGTAGCTCAAGGGGTGGGAAGTACTGAAGCTTTCTTT. This codes for CASSVAQGVGSTEAFF.

With respect to this clone: At the DNA level, this CDR3 is encoded by other sequences in the same sample as well. The chain uses TRBV7-2 and TRBJ2-5; TRBD1 matches at 7 bases. The junction had 2 bases not matched to a gene; V was cut back by 3 bases and J by 4 bases. The CDR3 length is 13 residues. CDR1 is SGHTA and CDR2 is FQGNSA in the germline V gene. Here the CDR3 DNA reads TGTGCCAGCAGCTTCTCAGGGGGAGAGACCCAGTACTTC. Its translation is CASSFSGGETQYF. The full variable domain, its missing parts supplied by reference TRBV7-2 and TRBJ2-5, is GAGVSQSPSNKVTEKGKDVELRCDPISGHTALYWYRQSLGQGLEFLIYFQGNSAPDKSGLPSDRFSAERTGGSVSTLTIQRTQQEDSAVYLCASSFSGGETQYFGPGTRLLVL.

The chain joins TRBV27 to TRBJ2-1; 13 bases line up with TRBD2. The CDR3 covers 17 residues. Germline lookup yields CDR1 MNHEY and CDR2 SMNVEV (reference sequence). V was pared by 3 bases and J by 6 bases, with 8 bases of the junction left unmatched. This CDR3 reads CASSFTSGLAGRNEQFF. CDR3 in DNA: TGTGCCAGCAGTTTTACCTCGGGACTAGCGGGACGCAATGAGCAGTTCTTC.

This clone occurred a few times. The chain has TRBV3-1 (or the pseudogene TRBV3-2) and TRBJ1-1; 7 bases align to TRBD1. Germline V gives CDR1 LGHDT, CDR2 YNNKEL (reference sequence). The CDR3 runs 14 residues. V gave up 4 bases and J gave up 6 bases; unmatched junction bases: 8. CDR3 protein: CASSRSGQAAEAFF. DNA for the CDR3: TGTGCCAGCAGCCGCTCCGGACAGGCGGCTGAAGCTTTCTTT.

The rearrangement uses TRBV7-2 and TRBJ2-1; 8 bases map to TRBD2. This CDR3 has 15 amino acids. Germline V gene data show CDR1 as SGHTA and CDR2 as FQGNSA. Losses at the gene ends were 2 bases for V and 6 bases for J; bases not matched to a gene: 6. The CDR3 nucleotides read TGTGCCAGCAGCTTATCCGGGAGGGCCTCCAATGAGCAGTTCTTC. Translated, it gives CASSLSGRASNEQFF.

The chain recombines TRBV5-1 with TRBJ2-7; the D gene is possibly TRBD2 (6 bases). Germline lookup yields CDR1 SGHRS and CDR2 YFSETQ. Trimming removed 1 base at V and 4 bases at J, with 15 bases between. The CDR3 extends over 15 amino acids. Here the CDR3 DNA reads TGCGCCAGCAGCTTGTCCGGTTCCGGGACTTACGAGCAGTACTTC. This translates into CASSLSGSGTYEQYF.

V usage is TRBV3-1 (or the pseudogene TRBV3-2) and J usage is TRBJ1-3; D gene ambiguous. This CDR3 comprises 14 residues. V gave up 5 bases and J gave up 0 bases, with 8 bases separating them. Germline V CDR1 and CDR2: LGHDT, YNNKEL (reference sequence). The CDR3 region is CASSFRDSGNTIYF. The CDR3 DNA reads TGTGCCAGCAGCTTTCGGGACTCTGGAAACACCATATATTTT.

This clone was seen only once. This chain links TRBV29-1 with TRBJ1-1, with 10 bases fitting TRBD1. Germline V gene data show CDR1 as SQVTM and CDR2 as ANQGSEA. Germline trimming cut 5 bases from V and 5 bases from J; bases unmatched to any gene: 2. This CDR3 has 12 amino acids. This CDR3 is CSVWDRGTEAFF. In DNA form, the CDR3 reads TGCAGCGTTTGGGACAGGGGTACTGAAGCTTTCTTT.

CDR3 amino acids: CAIRADRAWGNQPQHF. The CDR3 DNA follows: TGTGCCATCAGGGCCGACAGGGCGTGGGGCAATCAGCCCCAGCATTTT. The chain couples TRBV10-3 to TRBJ1-5; 7 bases align to TRBD1. CDR3 length: 16 residues. Per the germline V gene, CDR1 is ENHRY and CDR2 is SYGVKD. The V segment lost 6 bases and the J segment 2 bases; nucleotides outside the gene matches: 10.

In its sample, this clone was seen once. The genes are TRBV4-1 and TRBJ1-2; 7 bases agree with TRBD1. With V trimmed by 1 base and J by 7 bases, 12 bases remained unmatched. Germline loops: CDR1 MGHRA, CDR2 YSYEKL. The CDR3 length is 16 residues. In nucleotides, the CDR3 is TGCGCCAGCAGCCAAGCCCGGACAGGCCAGGGGAGTGGCTACACCTTC. Its translation is CASSQARTGQGSGYTF.

The CDR3 DNA is TGTGCCACCAGCAGAGCGCTCCAGCGCGGTGGCCGCTACAATGAGCAGTTCTTC. Translated: CATSRALQRGGRYNEQFF. The chain couples TRBV15 to TRBJ2-1; no clear D gene. V lost 1 base and J lost 3, with 19 bases in between. The CDR3 covers 18 residues. CDR1 is LNHNV and CDR2 is YYDKDF in the germline V gene (reference sequence).

This sequence joins TRBV5-1 and TRBJ2-1; 9 nucleotides agree with TRBD2. Unmatched junction bases numbered 4, after V lost 4 bases and J lost 5 bases. Germline values: CDR1 SGHRS, CDR2 YFSETQ. The CDR3 consists of 14 residues. The CDR3 nucleotides read TGCGCCAGCAGCCTGGGACTAGCAGACAATGAGCAGTTCTTC. As protein: CASSLGLADNEQFF. The entire variable domain, with the rest obtained from reference TRBV5-1 and TRBJ2-1, is as follows: KAGVTQTPRYLIKTRGQQVTLSCSPISGHRSVSWYQQTPGQGLQFLFEYFSETQRNKGNFPGRFSGRQFSNSRSEMNVSTLELGDSALYLCASSLGLADNEQFFGPGTRLTVL.

The CDR3 region has the DNA TGTGCCAGCTGGGTTCCCTCTTGGACAGAACACATGAACACTGAAGCTTTCTTT. This gives the protein CASWVPSWTEHMNTEAFF. The rearrangement uses TRBV6-4 and TRBJ1-1, with D possibly TRBD1 on 6 matching bases. V gave up 8 bases and J gave up 0 bases, with 25 bases separating them. This CDR3 has 18 amino acids. Germline loops: CDR1 MRHNA, CDR2 SNTAGT.

This CDR3 is CASSTGTGTQPQHF. The DNA for the CDR3 is TGTGCCAGCAGCACCGGGACAGGGACTCAGCCCCAGCATTTT. The rearrangement joins TRBV7-3 to TRBJ1-5, with 9 bases identical to TRBD1. This CDR3 is built from 14 residues. The trim removed 5 bases at V and 6 bases at J, leaving 5 bases unmatched. Germline CDR1 and CDR2: SGHTA and FQGTGA.

This rearrangement joins TRBV7-2 to TRBJ1-1, with D perhaps matching TRBD1 (6 bases). V lost 5 bases and J lost 1, with 11 bases in between. The CDR3 is 14 residues long. Germline CDR1 is SGHTA and CDR2 is FQGNSA. Here the CDR3 reads CASSPSGANTEAFF. The CDR3 nucleotides read TGTGCCAGCAGCCCCTCAGGGGCGAACACTGAAGCTTTCTTT.

The gene calls are TRBV30 and TRBJ1-1, with a tentative D call TRBD1 (5 bases). CDR3 length: 14 amino acids. Trimming removed 0 bases from V and 5 bases from J, with 13 bases in between. CDR1 is GTSNPN, CDR2 SVGIG, per germline (reference sequence). The DNA of the CDR3 is TGTGCCTGGAGTGTGGTTAGGGGCGCGACTGAAGCTTTCTTT. This sequence encodes CAWSVVRGATEAFF.

The V and J genes are TRBV30 and TRBJ1-4; 7 bases line up with TRBD1. The CDR3 has 13 residues. Germline values: CDR1 GTSNPN, CDR2 SVGIG (reference sequence). The V and J ends lost 4 bases and 6 bases, in that order; junction bases with no gene match: 5. CDR3 nucleotide sequence: TGTGCCTGGAAAGGCAGGGGGGATGAAAAACTGTTTTTT. This gives the protein CAWKGRGDEKLFF.